This TCR beta chain appears in the sequencing data of a study of blood T cell repertoires in COVID-19. Overall study: Samples came from the United States, Italy and Spain, spanning acute and convalescent COVID-19. T cells, B-cell-depleted T cells, or PBMCs supplied cDNA or gDNA.

As handled by the study authors: For nucleated cells, counts were estimated from reference gene primer amplification. Using immunoSEQ multiplex PCR, the repertoire was profiled, and TCRdb retains in-frame clones only, with some absent. That table supplies the V and J calls and clone size; D and trimming were determined from the DNA. The data contain approximately 60,000 clones, about 94% of them seen just once; the ten biggest clones take up about 3.1%. The sequenced material came from peripheral blood. The receptor's source is a man in his 70s with active COVID-19.

In DNA form, the CDR3 reads TGTGCCAGCAGTCGCCGGGGTAGCGGGACCACCGGGGAGCTGTTTTTT. Its translation is CASSRRGSGTTGELFF. The chain combines TRBV6-6 with TRBJ2-2, with TRBD2 matching 8 bases. Germline CDR1 is MNHNY and CDR2 is SVGAGI (reference sequence). CDR3 size: 16 residues. Trimming cost V 5 bases and J 4 bases; bases outside gene matches: 9.